This TCR beta chain originates from a study of naive and memory T cell subsets. This clonotype has a handful of counts. Its antigen is as yet unknown. Alpha and beta libraries were amplified separately from the second PCR onward. The V gene end was trimmed by 3 bases and the J gene end by 5 bases; junction bases not matched to a gene: 9. This CDR3 is built from 16 residues. Germline lookup yields CDR1 DFQATT and CDR2 SNEGSKA (reference sequence). Study outcomes and limitations: From naive to CM, EM and EMRA, diversity decreased and Gini increased.

Two oligonucleotides, mixed equimolar, formed the beta constant-region primer covering TRBC1 and TRBC2. TCRdb itself ran the UMI-ligation and nested PCR reads through MiXCR, one entry per CDR3 protein. The table shows tens of thousands of distinct CDR3 sequences, with 11% occurring only once. Input material: central memory CD8+ T cells from blood. The receptor comes from a human donor in good health. The chain recombines TRBV20-1 with TRBJ2-2; 10 nucleotides line up with TRBD2. The CDR3 loop is CSASSGREYGTGELFF. CDR3 nucleotides: TGCAGTGCTAGCAGCGGGAGGGAGTACGGGACCGGGGAGCTGTTTTTT.